The 30 T cell receptor beta chains below were found in one sample sequenced in a study of neurological immune-mediated disorders. One entry per CDR3 protein, called by TCRdb with MiXCR from the 5' RACE reads. The sample contains about 66,000 distinct CDR3 sequences, nearly 3.5% of which appear only once. Material for sequencing was PBMCs. The receptors were gathered from a man aged 40-49 years with multiple sclerosis.

This clonotype occurred many times. V is TRBV5-1 and J is TRBJ1-4; D is possibly TRBD1 (5 bases). This CDR3 has 15 amino acids. The germline CDR1 and CDR2 sequences are SGHRS and YFSETQ. Trimming removed 4 bases at V and 5 bases at J, with 15 bases between. CDR3 amino acids: CASSAGEGLNEKLFF. For the CDR3, the DNA is TGCGCCAGCAGCGCTGGGGAGGGGCTGAATGAAAAACTGTTTTTT.

The chain employs TRBV18 and TRBJ1-1; D uncertain. V lost 2 bases and J 8 bases, leaving 12 bases between the germline ends. CDR3 length: 13 residues. CDR1 and CDR2 (germline): KGHSH, LQKENI. CDR3 nucleotides: TGTGCCAGCTCACCAAGCGAGATACAAGAAGCTTTCTTT. Residues: CASSPSEIQEAFF.

The table lists this clonotype with many counts. The chain has TRBV20-1 and TRBJ2-3; 7 nucleotides line up with TRBD2. There are 15 residues in the CDR3. Germline V CDR1 and CDR2: DFQATT, SNEGSKA (reference sequence). The V and J ends lost 3 bases and 0 bases, in that order; junction bases with no gene match: 6. CDR3 nucleotides: TGCAGTGCTAGCTCCCTAGCGGTTAGCACAGATACGCAGTATTTT. Translated: CSASSLAVSTDTQYF.

This clonotype was seen repeatedly, ten times or more. The chain joins TRBV9 to TRBJ1-6; possible D gene TRBD1, 5 bases. V was cut by 0 bases and J by 10 bases, with 14 bases left in between. CDR1 SGDLS and CDR2 YYNGEE come from the germline V gene. This CDR3 region has 15 residues. The CDR3 DNA is TGTGCCAGCAGCGTAGATTCGGGGGAGGACTCACCCCTCCACTTT. It encodes CASSVDSGEDSPLHF.

This clonotype came up a few times. The V and J genes are TRBV12-3 or TRBV12-4 and TRBJ1-1, with 9 bases lining up with TRBD1. The CDR3 length is 12 residues. The V segment lost 5 bases and the J segment 9 bases; nucleotides outside the gene matches: 4. The CDR3 nucleotides are TGTGCCAGCAGTGTCGGGACAGGGAAAGCTTTCTTT. Protein: CASSVGTGKAFF.

The table lists this clonotype with many counts. The chain couples TRBV12-3 or TRBV12-4 to TRBJ1-4, with D maybe TRBD1 (6 bases). The CDR3 extends over 16 amino acids. V was trimmed by 3 bases and J by 5 bases, leaving 16 bases between them. CDR3 residues: CASSFRPTGSNEKLFF. The CDR3 nucleotides are TGTGCCAGCAGTTTCCGCCCGACAGGTTCCAATGAAAAACTGTTTTTT.

This clonotype appeared many times. The rearrangement uses TRBV7-2 and TRBJ2-7; unclear D gene. The CDR3 runs 13 residues. Germline V lookup: CDR1 SGHTA, CDR2 FQGNSA. Trimming stripped 0 bases from V and 6 bases from J, with 9 bases between. The CDR3 nucleotides read TGTGCCAGCAGCTTAGCCCCCTGGGGCGAGCAGTACTTC. Amino acids: CASSLAPWGEQYF.

This clonotype has a handful of counts. The chain is built from TRBV10-3 and TRBJ1-1, with TRBD1 as a possible D gene (6 bases). The CDR3 extends over 13 amino acids. CDR1 is ENHRY, CDR2 SYGVKD, per germline. CDR3 nucleotide sequence: TGTGCGACGATGGGGGCCTTGAACACTGAAGCTTTCTTT. It encodes CATMGALNTEAFF.

The genes are TRBV7-9 and TRBJ2-7; 11 bases align to TRBD2. The CDR3 length is 15 residues. V gave up 5 bases and J gave up 2 bases; unmatched junction bases: 5. CDR1 SEHNR and CDR2 FQNEAQ come from the germline V gene (reference sequence). Written as DNA, the CDR3 is TGTGCCAGCAGCCAGGGACTAGCGGTCACCTACGAGCAGTACTTC. Its translation is CASSQGLAVTYEQYF.

Many counts were recorded for this clonotype. V gene TRBV3-1 combines with J gene TRBJ2-5; D is perhaps TRBD1 or TRBD2 (5 bases each). CDR3 size: 14 residues. V lost 4 bases and J 1 base, leaving 10 bases between the germline ends. CDR1 and CDR2 from the germline V gene are LGHDT and YNNKEL (reference sequence). CDR3 DNA sequence: TGTGCCAGCAGCCGAGGGGCAAGCCAAGAGACCCAGTACTTC. Protein product: CASSRGASQETQYF.

This clonotype occurred many times. The chain carries TRBV4-1 and TRBJ1-5; tentative D call: TRBD1 (5 bases). There are 16 residues in the CDR3. The germline CDR1 and CDR2 sequences are MGHRA and YSYEKL. Trimming pared 0 bases from V and 1 base from J, leaving 10 bases between. The CDR3 DNA is TGCGCCAGCAGCCAAGAAGGGGTACCGAGCAATCAGCCCCAGCATTTT. This gives the protein CASSQEGVPSNQPQHF.

At least ten counts were recorded for this clonotype. The V and J genes are TRBV5-1 and TRBJ1-2, with D possibly matching TRBD1 (5 bases). CDR1 is SGHRS, CDR2 YFSETQ, per germline. The CDR3 is 14 residues long. Trimming took off 0 bases at V and 4 bases at J, with 10 bases between the two ends. The CDR3 here is CASSLADRVYGYTF. The CDR3 coding sequence is TGCGCCAGCAGCTTGGCCGACAGAGTCTATGGCTACACCTTC.

This clonotype was detected ten times or more. The chain couples TRBV5-1 to TRBJ1-1, with D tentatively TRBD1 (6 bases). V was shortened by 2 bases and J by 7 bases, with 12 bases between the two germline ends. This CDR3 has 13 residues. The germline V gene encodes CDR1 SGHRS and CDR2 YFSETQ. The CDR3 nucleotides are TGCGCCAGCAGCTTAGGGGGGGAAAATGAAGCTTTCTTT. Translated: CASSLGGENEAFF.

This clonotype was recorded many times. This chain links TRBV28 with TRBJ2-7; D is perhaps TRBD1 (6 bases). In germline, CDR1 is MDHEN, CDR2 SYDVKM. V gave up 5 bases and J gave up 0 bases, with 17 bases separating them. The CDR3 is 16 residues long. The CDR3 DNA is TGTGCCAGCAGTCCTACACCGGGACAAAGCTCCTACGAGCAGTACTTC. Its protein is CASSPTPGQSSYEQYF.

This clonotype was recorded at least ten times. The chain carries TRBV25-1 and TRBJ2-3, with 8 positions matching TRBD1. Germline V gene lookup returns CDR1 MGHDK and CDR2 SYGVNS. CDR3 size: 17 residues. The ends lost 5 bases at V and 5 bases at J; junction bases unmatched: 15. CDR3 in amino acids: CASSPTTGAAGLDTQYF. The CDR3 nucleotides read TGTGCCAGCAGTCCAACGACAGGGGCGGCGGGATTAGATACGCAGTATTTT.

This clonotype was seen ten or more times. This chain links TRBV4-2 with TRBJ2-7; 9 nucleotides agree with TRBD2. The junction had 7 bases not matched to a gene; V was cut back by 3 bases and J by 1 base. Germline lookup yields CDR1 LGHNA and CDR2 YNFKEQ. This CDR3 region has 16 residues. The CDR3 DNA sequence: TGTGCCAGCAGCCAGCTGGTAGCGGGGGATTCCTACGAGCAGTACTTC. This translates into CASSQLVAGDSYEQYF.

This clonotype showed up many times. The gene calls are TRBV3-1 and TRBJ2-3, with 14 bases aligning to TRBD2. V gave up 4 bases and J gave up 15 bases; unmatched junction bases: 9. The CDR3 totals 14 residues. The germline CDR1 and CDR2 sequences are LGHDT and YNNKEL (reference sequence). The CDR3 DNA follows: TGTGCCAGCAGCCCCGGGACTAGCGGGGGCGGAAGCTATTTT. Translated, it gives CASSPGTSGGGSYF.

This clonotype was recorded at least ten times. J is TRBJ1-4 and V is TRBV7-9, with D possibly TRBD1 on 5 matching bases. The CDR3 is 14 residues long. In germline, CDR1 is SEHNR, CDR2 FQNEAQ (reference sequence). V dropped 5 bases and J dropped 10 bases, with 17 bases sitting between them. The CDR3 region is CASSLDSLFGKLFF. The DNA of the CDR3 is TGTGCCAGCAGCCTAGACAGCCTCTTTGGAAAACTGTTTTTT.

This clonotype has at least ten counts. This sequence joins TRBV7-6 and TRBJ2-2; 11 bases map to TRBD2. Germline CDR1 and CDR2: SGHVS and FNYEAQ. The CDR3 has 20 amino acids. The junction had 21 bases not matched to a gene; V was cut back by 5 bases and J by 7 bases. The CDR3 DNA reads as TGTGCCAGCAGCAGAGAATGGGACAGGGCGACTAGCGGGGCCTACGGGGAGCTGTTTTTT. The encoded protein is CASSREWDRATSGAYGELFF.

The table lists this clonotype with many counts. The chain combines TRBV15 with TRBJ2-4; perhaps TRBD1 as D (5 bases). Germline CDR1 LNHNV, CDR2 YYDKDF (reference sequence). V dropped 0 bases and J dropped 9 bases, with 12 bases sitting between them. The length of the CDR3 is 14 residues. For the CDR3, the DNA is TGTGCCACCAGCAGAGAGGGGCCAGCAGGCATTCAGTACTTC. Translated: CATSREGPAGIQYF.

Many counts were recorded for this clonotype. This chain joins TRBV18 and TRBJ2-5; D is ambiguous. This CDR3 comprises 12 residues. V lost 2 bases, J lost 3 bases, and 4 bases lay in between. Germline V gene sequence: CDR1 KGHSH, CDR2 LQKENI. CDR3 sequence: CASSPSEETQYF. The CDR3 region has the DNA TGTGCCAGCTCACCAAGTGAAGAGACCCAGTACTTC. Full variable domain (remainder filled in from reference TRBV18 and TRBJ2-5): NAGVMQNPRHLVRRRGQEARLRCSPMKGHSHVYWYRQLPEEGLKFMVYLQKENIIDESGMPKERFSAEFPKEGPSILRIQQVVRGDSAAYFCASSPSEETQYFGPGTRLLVL.

This clonotype was picked up many times. The CDR3 DNA is TGTGCCAGCAGCTTTACCGGGACTAGCGGACACAATGAGCAGTTCTTC. The encoded protein is CASSFTGTSGHNEQFF. V is TRBV7-3 and J is TRBJ2-1; 11 bases agree with TRBD2. The V gene end was trimmed by 3 bases and the J gene end by 5 bases; junction bases not matched to a gene: 6. This CDR3 region has 16 residues. Per the germline V gene, CDR1 is SGHTA and CDR2 is FQGTGA.

Ten or more counts support this clonotype. The chain combines TRBV5-5 with TRBJ1-1, with 7 bases identical to TRBD1. CDR1 is SGHKS and CDR2 is YYEKEE in the germline V gene (reference sequence). The CDR3 sequence is 16 residues long. Trimming removed 5 bases from V and 3 bases from J; junction bases left unmatched: 13. CDR3 residues: CASSPPYRGRDTEAFF. CDR3 nucleotides: TGTGCCAGCAGTCCCCCCTACAGGGGTAGGGACACTGAAGCTTTCTTT.

The chain carries TRBV7-9 and TRBJ2-3, with TRBD1 as a possible D gene (7 bases). Germline values: CDR1 SEHNR, CDR2 FQNEAQ (reference sequence). The CDR3 consists of 16 residues. V dropped 2 bases and J dropped 4 bases, with 16 bases sitting between them. This CDR3 is CASSLSGGPKADTQYF. In DNA, the CDR3 is TGTGCCAGCAGCTTATCAGGGGGGCCTAAGGCAGATACGCAGTATTTT.

At least ten counts were recorded for this clonotype. The chain has TRBV20-1 and TRBJ2-3; 8 bases fit TRBD1. The germline gives CDR1 DFQATT, CDR2 SNEGSKA (reference sequence). CDR3 length equals 13 residues. V trimming: 6 bases; J trimming: 3 bases; junction bases outside the gene matches: 5. The CDR3: CSASTGVTDTQYF. CDR3 in DNA: TGCAGTGCCTCGACAGGGGTGACAGATACGCAGTATTTT.

This clonotype was recorded at least ten times. The rearrangement uses TRBV4-1 and TRBJ2-5; 12 positions agree with TRBD2. The germline V gene has CDR1 MGHRA and CDR2 YSYEKL. The V segment lost 0 bases and the J segment 2 bases; nucleotides outside the gene matches: 4. The CDR3 sequence is 17 residues long. CDR3 residues: CASSQEGLAGKQETQYF. CDR3 bases: TGCGCCAGCAGCCAAGAAGGACTAGCGGGGAAACAAGAGACCCAGTACTTC.

This clonotype was picked up many times. CDR3 sequence: CASSRGTGASTGELFF. CDR3 bases: TGCGCCAGCAGCAGAGGGACAGGGGCGTCCACCGGGGAGCTGTTTTTT. This chain uses TRBV5-1 with TRBJ2-2; 10 bases are shared with TRBD1. This CDR3 spans 16 amino acids. V lost 4 bases to trimming and J lost 4 bases; unmatched junction nucleotides: 7. From germline, CDR1 is SGHRS and CDR2 YFSETQ.

The table lists this clonotype with many counts. The J gene is TRBJ2-5, the V gene TRBV20-1, with 9 nucleotides matching TRBD2. J lost 0 bases, V lost 5 bases, and 4 bases had no gene match. Germline V gene lookup returns CDR1 DFQATT and CDR2 SNEGSKA (reference sequence). This CDR3 region has 14 residues. Here the CDR3 reads CSALAGAHQETQYF. The CDR3 DNA reads as TGCAGTGCTTTAGCGGGGGCTCACCAAGAGACCCAGTACTTC.

With regard to this clonotype: Relative to the germline gene, one junction end is altered; a read error may explain this. The V and J genes are TRBV5-1 and TRBJ1-5; 8 nucleotides align to TRBD1. The CDR3 is 15 residues long. Germline CDR1 is SGHRS and CDR2 is YFSETQ. CDR3 sequence reads: CASSLHGQGNKTQNF. The CDR3 coding sequence is TGCGCCAGCAGCTTGCACGGACAGGGCAATAAGACCCAGAATTTT.

This clonotype was seen at least ten times. The genes are TRBV7-6 and TRBJ2-1; D is undetermined. V dropped 2 bases and J dropped 9 bases, with 8 bases sitting between them. CDR1 is SGHVS, CDR2 FNYEAQ, per germline. The CDR3 extends over 12 amino acids. The CDR3 loop reads CASSLPMSEQFF. The CDR3 DNA reads as TGTGCCAGCAGCTTACCGATGAGTGAGCAGTTCTTC.